Presented here are 22 T cell receptor beta chains from one specimen sequenced in a study of cytomegalovirus exposure and HLA in healthy donors. The study ran its PCR with 60 Vbeta and 13 Jbeta primers. The data were produced by immunoSEQ multiplex PCR, yet TCRdb's version contains in-frame clones alone and is incomplete. The table records approximately 110,000 clones, 73% of them present only once. The specimen sequenced was PBMCs. These receptors all come from a man aged 55 to 70 in good health and CMV-seropositive.

V usage is TRBV19 and J usage is TRBJ2-3; no definite D call. The CDR3 consists of 15 residues. V lost 1 base and J 3 bases, leaving 11 bases between the germline ends. The germline CDR1 and CDR2 sequences are LNHDA and SQIVND (reference sequence). The CDR3 reads CASSIGLPATDTQYF. The CDR3 nucleotides are TGTGCCAGTAGTATAGGCCTTCCAGCGACAGATACGCAGTATTTT.

The gene calls are TRBV7-3 and TRBJ2-1; D is unresolved. V lost 1 base and J lost 7, with 8 bases in between. Per germline, CDR1 SGHTA and CDR2 FQGTGA. This CDR3 comprises 13 residues. Here the CDR3 reads CASSLSQVNEQFF. DNA of the CDR3: TGTGCCAGCAGCTTAAGTCAGGTAAATGAGCAGTTCTTC.

The table lists this clone with a few counts. This sequence joins TRBV7-9 and TRBJ2-2; 9 bases are a match to TRBD1. Trimming removed 5 bases from V and 7 bases from J; junction bases left unmatched: 2. From germline, CDR1 is SEHNR and CDR2 FQNEAQ (reference sequence). The length of the CDR3 is 13 residues. The CDR3: CASSPTGGGELFF. In DNA, the CDR3 is TGTGCCAGCAGCCCGACAGGGGGCGGGGAGCTGTTTTTT. The full variable domain, completed using reference TRBV7-9 and TRBJ2-2, is DTGVSQNPRHKITKRGQNVTFRCDPISEHNRLYWYRQTLGQGPEFLTYFQNEAQLEKSRLLSDRFSAERPKGSFSTLEIQRTEQGDSAMYLCASSPTGGGELFFGEGSRLTVL.

V usage is TRBV19 and J usage is TRBJ2-3; 7 nucleotides line up with TRBD1. The CDR3 length is 14 residues. Per the germline V gene, CDR1 is LNHDA and CDR2 is SQIVND (reference sequence). J was trimmed by 4 bases and V by 6 bases; bases with no gene match: 7. Written as DNA, the CDR3 is TGTGCCAGTAGCAGACAGGGCGAAGCAGATACGCAGTATTTT. Translating it yields CASSRQGEADTQYF.

The chain carries TRBV6-1 and TRBJ2-2; 9 bases line up with TRBD1. The V gene's germline CDR1 is MNHNS and CDR2 SASEGT. This CDR3 has 15 residues. Germline trimming cut 5 bases from V and 7 bases from J; bases unmatched to any gene: 8. The DNA for the CDR3 is TGTGCCAGCAGTAGATTTACAGGGGGCAGCGGGGAGCTGTTTTTT. Its protein is CASSRFTGGSGELFF.

This clone was counted once. This specimen includes other DNA sequences encoding the same CDR3. The chain combines TRBV28 with TRBJ2-7, with 9 bases matching TRBD1. Germline V gene data show CDR1 as MDHEN and CDR2 as SYDVKM. CDR3 length equals 13 residues. Trimming took 5 bases from V and 4 from J; bases not matched to a gene: 3. The CDR3 nucleotides read TGTGCCAGCAGTGGGGACAGGGCTTACGAGCAGTACTTC. Its translation is CASSGDRAYEQYF.

V gene TRBV5-4 combines with J gene TRBJ2-5; the D gene is possibly TRBD1 (5 bases). V was clipped by 0 bases and J by 1 base, with 16 bases between them. Germline V gene lookup returns CDR1 SGHNT and CDR2 YYREEE (reference sequence). CDR3 length: 17 amino acids. The CDR3 bases are TGTGCCAGCAGCTTGGCTCTTTTTAATAGGGGCCAAGAGACCCAGTACTTC. It codes for CASSLALFNRGQETQYF. Filled out from reference TRBV5-4 and TRBJ2-5, the complete variable domain reads ETGVTQSPTHLIKTRGQQVTLRCSSQSGHNTVSWYQQALGQGPQFIFQYYREEENGRGNFPPRFSGLQFPNYSSELNVNALELDDSALYLCASSLALFNRGQETQYFGPGTRLLVL.

The chain carries TRBV6-1 and TRBJ1-4; 9 nucleotides line up with TRBD1. J was trimmed by 7 bases and V by 7 bases; bases with no gene match: 7. Germline values: CDR1 MNHNS, CDR2 SASEGT. The CDR3 length is 14 residues. CDR3 sequence: CASTRTGVVEKLFF. For the CDR3, the DNA is TGTGCCAGCACCCGGACAGGGGTAGTTGAAAAACTGTTTTTT.

This clone was found once. This rearrangement joins TRBV6-1 to TRBJ2-7, with TRBD2 identical over 8 bases. Per the germline V gene, CDR1 is MNHNS and CDR2 is SASEGT. The V and J ends lost 5 bases and 0 bases, in that order; junction bases with no gene match: 6. CDR3 length equals 15 residues. The chain's CDR3 is CASSSSGGYSYEQYF. The DNA for the CDR3 is TGTGCCAGCAGTTCCAGCGGGGGATACTCCTACGAGCAGTACTTC.

This clone was counted only a few times. The J gene is TRBJ1-6, the V gene TRBV28; the D gene is possibly TRBD1 (5 bases). Germline V gene sequence: CDR1 MDHEN, CDR2 SYDVKM. V was cut by 3 bases and J by 7 bases, with 31 bases left in between. The CDR3 runs to 21 residues. This chain's CDR3 is CASSFRFRRRVRENQNSPLHF. CDR3 nucleotide sequence: TGTGCCAGCAGTTTTCGATTCAGGCGCAGGGTCCGTGAGAACCAGAATTCACCCCTCCACTTT.

The V gene is TRBV19, the J gene TRBJ1-5; the D gene is possibly TRBD1 (5 bases). V lost 5 bases to trimming and J lost 7 bases, with 18 bases between them. CDR1 is LNHDA, CDR2 SQIVND, per germline (reference sequence). This CDR3 contains 15 residues. This CDR3 reads CASSRGGTSGQPQHF. The CDR3 region has the DNA TGTGCCAGTAGTCGGGGGGGTACAAGCGGGCAGCCCCAGCATTTT.

The chain couples TRBV11-2 to TRBJ2-7, with D perhaps TRBD2 (7 bases). The CDR3 spans 12 residues. The germline CDR1 and CDR2 sequences are SGHAT and FQNNGV. Trimming stripped 1 base from V and 10 bases from J, with 11 bases between. For the CDR3, the DNA is TGTGCCAGCAGCTTAGGGGAGGGGGTTCAGTACTTC. This encodes CASSLGEGVQYF.

In its sample, this clone was seen once. This rearrangement joins TRBV2 to TRBJ1-1; TRBD1 matches at 8 bases. Germline-derived CDR1 and CDR2 are SNHLY and FYNNEI. The CDR3 covers 14 residues. Trimming took 8 bases from V and 4 from J; bases not matched to a gene: 9. The DNA for the CDR3 is TGTGCCAGCGGACCTGAGACAGGGGCCACTGAAGCTTTCTTT. It codes for CASGPETGATEAFF.

The chain joins TRBV5-1 to TRBJ1-5, with D perhaps TRBD1 (6 bases). The CDR3 length is 14 residues. Trimming pared 0 bases from V and 6 bases from J, leaving 10 bases between. Germline V gene sequence: CDR1 SGHRS, CDR2 YFSETQ. CDR3 in DNA: TGCGCCAGCAGCTTGGAAGTAGGGGGTCAGCCCCAGCATTTT. It yields the protein CASSLEVGGQPQHF.

V usage is TRBV30 and J usage is TRBJ1-2; D uncertain. The CDR3 covers 12 residues. The germline V and J ends were trimmed by 0 bases and 4 bases, with 6 bases remaining between them. The V gene's germline CDR1 is GTSNPN and CDR2 SVGIG (reference sequence). The CDR3 DNA reads as TGTGCCTGGAGTGTTTCTACCTATGGCTACACCTTC. It codes for CAWSVSTYGYTF. Complete variable domain (other parts from reference TRBV30 and TRBJ1-2): SQTIHQWPATLVQPVGSPLSLECTVEGTSNPNLYWYRQAAGRGLQLLFYSVGIGQISSEVPQNLSASRPQDRQFILSSKKLLLSDSGFYLCAWSVSTYGYTFGSGTRLTVV.

The sample holds a few counts of this clone. V usage is TRBV29-1 and J usage is TRBJ2-4; D ambiguous. This CDR3 has 15 residues. V was shortened by 3 bases and J by 0 bases, with 12 bases between the two germline ends. The germline CDR1 and CDR2 sequences are SQVTM and ANQGSEA. The CDR3 reads CSVDLGAVAKNIQYF. The CDR3 DNA is TGCAGCGTTGACCTTGGTGCAGTAGCCAAAAACATTCAGTACTTC.

The rearrangement joins TRBV11-2 to TRBJ2-5; maybe TRBD1 (5 bases). V gave up 2 bases and J gave up 0 bases, with 10 bases separating them. Per the germline V gene, CDR1 is SGHAT and CDR2 is FQNNGV. The CDR3 spans 15 residues. CDR3 residues: CASSLQGWYQETQYF. CDR3 DNA sequence: TGTGCCAGCAGCTTACAGGGTTGGTACCAAGAGACCCAGTACTTC. Full variable domain (outside the CDR3, taken from reference TRBV11-2 and TRBJ2-5): EAGVAQSPRYKIIEKRQSVAFWCNPISGHATLYWYQQILGQGPKLLIQFQNNGVVDDSQLPKDRFSAERLKGVDSTLKIQPAKLEDSAVYLCASSLQGWYQETQYFGPGTRLLVL.

The chain recombines TRBV27 with TRBJ2-1; 7 bases fit TRBD1. The trim removed 0 bases at V and 6 bases at J, leaving 2 bases unmatched. Germline V gene sequence: CDR1 MNHEY, CDR2 SMNVEV (reference sequence). The CDR3 totals 14 residues. The chain's CDR3 is CASSLSPGGNEQFF. CDR3 coding DNA: TGTGCCAGCAGTTTATCTCCAGGGGGCAATGAGCAGTTCTTC.

The rearrangement joins TRBV2 to TRBJ1-3, with a possible D match to TRBD1 (5 bases). V was clipped by 0 bases and J by 9 bases, with 12 bases between them. CDR3 length equals 14 residues. Germline V gene sequence: CDR1 SNHLY, CDR2 FYNNEI. The CDR3: CASSEALWGATIYF. The DNA for the CDR3 is TGTGCCAGCAGTGAAGCGCTTTGGGGCGCCACCATATATTTT.

The chain joins TRBV27 to TRBJ2-2, with D maybe TRBD1 (6 bases). This CDR3 contains 17 residues. Trimming removed 5 bases at V and 5 bases at J, with 21 bases between. CDR1 is MNHEY, CDR2 SMNVEV, per germline (reference sequence). CDR3 sequence reads: CASSTARTVRGTGELFF. CDR3 nucleotide sequence: TGTGCCAGCAGTACCGCCCGGACAGTCCGCGGGACCGGGGAGCTGTTTTTT.

A few counts support this clone. The CDR3 sequence is CASSSDPRQSRVGNSPLHF. For the CDR3, the DNA is TGTGCCAGCAGCTCCGACCCAAGACAGTCAAGAGTGGGGAATTCACCCCTCCACTTT. The chain is built from TRBV7-2 and TRBJ1-6; maybe TRBD1 (5 bases). The CDR3 is 19 residues long. Per germline, CDR1 SGHTA and CDR2 FQGNSA. Trimming took off 4 bases at V and 7 bases at J, with 26 bases between the two ends.

A few counts support this clone. The chain links TRBV5-1 to TRBJ1-2, with a possible D match to TRBD1 (5 bases). This CDR3 is 14 amino acids long. V shed 0 bases and J shed 8 bases, with 14 bases lying between them. Germline CDR1 is SGHRS and CDR2 is YFSETQ. The CDR3 region is CASSLVGADEGYTF. The CDR3 bases are TGCGCCAGCAGCTTGGTAGGGGCAGATGAAGGCTACACCTTC.